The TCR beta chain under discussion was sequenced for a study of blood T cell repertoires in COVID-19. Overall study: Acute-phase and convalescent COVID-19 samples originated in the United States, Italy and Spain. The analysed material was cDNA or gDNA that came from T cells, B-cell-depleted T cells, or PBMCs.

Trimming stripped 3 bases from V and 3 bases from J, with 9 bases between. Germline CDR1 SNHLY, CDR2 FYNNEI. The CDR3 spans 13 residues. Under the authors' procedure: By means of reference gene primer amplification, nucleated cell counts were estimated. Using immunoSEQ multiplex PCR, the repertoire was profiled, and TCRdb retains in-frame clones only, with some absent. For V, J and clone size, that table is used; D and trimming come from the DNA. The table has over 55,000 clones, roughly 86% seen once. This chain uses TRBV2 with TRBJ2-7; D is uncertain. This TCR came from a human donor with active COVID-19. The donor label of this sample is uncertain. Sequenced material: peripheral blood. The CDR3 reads CASSEGRNYEQYF. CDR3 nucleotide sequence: TGTGCCAGCAGTGAGGGCAGAAACTACGAGCAGTACTTC.